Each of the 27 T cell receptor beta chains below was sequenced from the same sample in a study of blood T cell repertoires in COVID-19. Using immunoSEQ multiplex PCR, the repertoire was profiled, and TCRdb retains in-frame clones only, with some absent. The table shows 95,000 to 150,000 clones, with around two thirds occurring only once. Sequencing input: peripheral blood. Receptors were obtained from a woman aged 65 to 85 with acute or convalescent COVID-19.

The CDR3 here is CASSRNRGNGNEQFF. The CDR3 DNA reads TGTGCCAGCAGCCGGAACAGGGGGAACGGCAATGAGCAGTTCTTC. The rearrangement uses TRBV11-3 and TRBJ2-1; 8 bases align to TRBD1. There are 15 residues in the CDR3. The V gene end was trimmed by 5 bases and the J gene end by 6 bases; junction bases not matched to a gene: 9. Germline values: CDR1 SGHNT, CDR2 YENEEA.

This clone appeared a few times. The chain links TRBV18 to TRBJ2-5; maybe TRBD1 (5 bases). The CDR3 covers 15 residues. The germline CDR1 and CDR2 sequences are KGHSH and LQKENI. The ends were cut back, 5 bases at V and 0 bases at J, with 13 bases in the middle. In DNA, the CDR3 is TGTGCCAGCTCATCCCTAGACAGCTACCAAGAGACCCAGTACTTC. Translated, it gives CASSSLDSYQETQYF.

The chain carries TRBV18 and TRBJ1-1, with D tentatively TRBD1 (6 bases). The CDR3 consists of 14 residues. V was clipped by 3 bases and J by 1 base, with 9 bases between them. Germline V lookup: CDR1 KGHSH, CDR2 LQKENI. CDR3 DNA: TGTGCCAGCTCACCGGGACAAACGAACACTGAAGCTTTCTTT. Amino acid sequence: CASSPGQTNTEAFF.

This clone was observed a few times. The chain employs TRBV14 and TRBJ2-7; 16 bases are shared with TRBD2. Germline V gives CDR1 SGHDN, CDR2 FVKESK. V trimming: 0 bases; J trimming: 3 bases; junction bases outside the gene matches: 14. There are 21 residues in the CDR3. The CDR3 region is CASSQDLPRPGLAGGVYEQYF. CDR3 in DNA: TGTGCCAGCAGCCAAGATCTCCCTCGACCGGGACTAGCGGGAGGGGTCTACGAGCAGTACTTC.

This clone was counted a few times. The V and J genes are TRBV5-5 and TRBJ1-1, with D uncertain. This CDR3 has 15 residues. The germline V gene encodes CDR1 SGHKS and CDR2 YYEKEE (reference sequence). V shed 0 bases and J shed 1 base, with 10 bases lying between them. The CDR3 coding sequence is TGTGCCAGCAGCTTGGGACCCCTAGGGAACACTGAAGCTTTCTTT. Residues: CASSLGPLGNTEAFF.

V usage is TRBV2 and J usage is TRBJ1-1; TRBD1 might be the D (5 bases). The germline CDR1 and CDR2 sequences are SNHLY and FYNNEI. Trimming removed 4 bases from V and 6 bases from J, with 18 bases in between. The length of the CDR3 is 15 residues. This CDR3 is CASSVQTDLLPEAFF. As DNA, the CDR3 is TGTGCCAGCAGTGTTCAGACAGACCTTTTACCTGAAGCTTTCTTT.

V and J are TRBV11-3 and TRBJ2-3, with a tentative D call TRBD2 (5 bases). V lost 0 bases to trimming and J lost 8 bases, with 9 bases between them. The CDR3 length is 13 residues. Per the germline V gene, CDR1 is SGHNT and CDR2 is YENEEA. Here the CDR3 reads CASSLEARGTQYF. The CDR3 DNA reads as TGTGCCAGCAGCTTAGAGGCTCGGGGTACGCAGTATTTT. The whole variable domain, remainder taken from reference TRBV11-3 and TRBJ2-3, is EAGVVQSPRYKIIEKKQPVAFWCNPISGHNTLYWYLQNLGQGPELLIRYENEEAVDDSQLPKDRFSAERLKGVDSTLKIQPAELGDSAVYLCASSLEARGTQYFGPGTRLTVL.

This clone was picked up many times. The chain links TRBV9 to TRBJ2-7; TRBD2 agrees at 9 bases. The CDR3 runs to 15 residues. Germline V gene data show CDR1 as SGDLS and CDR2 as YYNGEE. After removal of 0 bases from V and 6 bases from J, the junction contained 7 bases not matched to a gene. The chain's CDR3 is CASSVGGSGSGEQYF. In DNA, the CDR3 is TGTGCCAGCAGCGTAGGAGGTAGCGGGAGTGGCGAGCAGTACTTC.

The CDR3 bases are TGTGCCAGCAGTAGCGCCAGGGGGCTAACTGAAGCTTTCTTT. Translating it yields CASSSARGLTEAFF. The chain recombines TRBV6-2 or TRBV6-3 with TRBJ1-1; TRBD1 matches at 8 bases. Trimming at V came to 5 bases and at J to 5 bases, leaving 7 bases not matched to a gene. Per the germline V gene, CDR1 is MNHEY and CDR2 is SVGEGT. The CDR3 runs 14 residues.

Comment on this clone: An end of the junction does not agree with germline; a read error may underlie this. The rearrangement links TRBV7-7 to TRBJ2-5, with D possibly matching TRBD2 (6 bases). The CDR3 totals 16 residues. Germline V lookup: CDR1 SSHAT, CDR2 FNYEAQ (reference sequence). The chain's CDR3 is CASSSAGVGGGETQYF. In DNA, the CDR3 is TGTGCTAGCAGTTCCGCCGGTGTGGGAGGCGGGGAGACCCAGTACTTC.

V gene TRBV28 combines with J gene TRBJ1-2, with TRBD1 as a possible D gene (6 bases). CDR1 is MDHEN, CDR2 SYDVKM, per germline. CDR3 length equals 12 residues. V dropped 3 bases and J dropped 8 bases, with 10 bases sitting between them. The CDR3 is CASSLGHRGYTF. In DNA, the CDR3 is TGTGCCAGCAGTTTGGGACACAGGGGCTACACCTTC.

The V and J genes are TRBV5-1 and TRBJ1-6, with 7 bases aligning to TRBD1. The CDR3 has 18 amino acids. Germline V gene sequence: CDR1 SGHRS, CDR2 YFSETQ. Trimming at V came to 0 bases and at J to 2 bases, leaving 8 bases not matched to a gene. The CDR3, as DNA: TGCGCCAGCAGCTTGGACAATTTCGGGACAGCCTATAATTCACCCCTCCACTTT. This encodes CASSLDNFGTAYNSPLHF.

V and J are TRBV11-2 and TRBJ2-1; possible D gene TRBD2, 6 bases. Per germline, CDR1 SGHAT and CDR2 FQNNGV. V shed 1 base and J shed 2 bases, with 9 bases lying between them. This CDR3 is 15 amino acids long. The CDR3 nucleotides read TGTGCCAGCAGCTTAGTAGCGGCGACCTACAATGAGCAGTTCTTC. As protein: CASSLVAATYNEQFF. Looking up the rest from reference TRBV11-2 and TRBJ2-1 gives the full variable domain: EAGVAQSPRYKIIEKRQSVAFWCNPISGHATLYWYQQILGQGPKLLIQFQNNGVVDDSQLPKDRFSAERLKGVDSTLKIQPAKLEDSAVYLCASSLVAATYNEQFFGPGTRLTVL.

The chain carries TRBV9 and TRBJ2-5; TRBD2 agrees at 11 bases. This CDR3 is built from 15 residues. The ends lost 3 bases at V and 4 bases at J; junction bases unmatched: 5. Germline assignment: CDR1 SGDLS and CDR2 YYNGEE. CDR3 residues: CASSDSGGARETQYF. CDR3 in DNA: TGTGCCAGCAGCGATAGCGGGGGGGCGAGAGAGACCCAGTACTTC. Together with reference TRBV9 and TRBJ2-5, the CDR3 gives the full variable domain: DSGVTQTPKHLITATGQRVTLRCSPRSGDLSVYWYQQSLDQGLQFLIQYYNGEERAKGNILERFSAQQFPDLHSELNLSSLELGDSALYFCASSDSGGARETQYFGPGTRLLVL.

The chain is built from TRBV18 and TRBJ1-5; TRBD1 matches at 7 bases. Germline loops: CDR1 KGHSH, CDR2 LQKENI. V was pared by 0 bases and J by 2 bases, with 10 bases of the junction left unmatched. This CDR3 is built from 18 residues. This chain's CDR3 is CASSPPPGGRRGNQPQHF. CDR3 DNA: TGTGCCAGCTCACCACCGCCAGGGGGACGTAGGGGCAATCAGCCCCAGCATTTT.

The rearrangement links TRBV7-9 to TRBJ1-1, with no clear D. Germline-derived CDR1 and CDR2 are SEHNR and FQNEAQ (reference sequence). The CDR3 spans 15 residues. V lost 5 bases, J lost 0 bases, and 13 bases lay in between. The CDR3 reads CASSRGSRMNTEAFF. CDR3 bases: TGTGCCAGCAGCCGAGGTTCCCGGATGAACACTGAAGCTTTCTTT.

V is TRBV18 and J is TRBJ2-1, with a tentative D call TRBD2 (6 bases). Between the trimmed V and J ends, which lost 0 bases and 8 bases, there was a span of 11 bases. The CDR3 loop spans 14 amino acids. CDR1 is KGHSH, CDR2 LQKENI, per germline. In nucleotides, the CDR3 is TGTGCCAGCTCACCACCGCCCGGGGGACATGAGCAGTTCTTC. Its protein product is CASSPPPGGHEQFF.

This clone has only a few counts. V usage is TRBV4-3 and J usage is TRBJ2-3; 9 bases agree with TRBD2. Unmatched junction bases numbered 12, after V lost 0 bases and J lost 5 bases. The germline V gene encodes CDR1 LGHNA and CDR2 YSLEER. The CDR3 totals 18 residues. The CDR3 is CASSQDISASGVLDTQYF. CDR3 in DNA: TGCGCCAGCAGCCAAGATATCTCGGCTAGCGGGGTACTAGATACGCAGTATTTT.

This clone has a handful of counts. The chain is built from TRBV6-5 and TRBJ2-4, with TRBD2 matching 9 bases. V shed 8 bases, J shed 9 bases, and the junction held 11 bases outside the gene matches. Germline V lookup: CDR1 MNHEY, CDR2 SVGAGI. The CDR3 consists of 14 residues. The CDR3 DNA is TGTGCCAGCGGAGTAGCGGGAGACAGTGGCATTCAGTACTTC. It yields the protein CASGVAGDSGIQYF.

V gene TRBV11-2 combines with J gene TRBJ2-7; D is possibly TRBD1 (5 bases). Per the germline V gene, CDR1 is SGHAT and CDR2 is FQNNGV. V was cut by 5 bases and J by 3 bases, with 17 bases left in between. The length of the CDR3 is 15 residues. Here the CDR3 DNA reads TGTGCCAGCAGCCAAAGGGGCAGTAGTTACTACGAGCAGTACTTC. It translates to CASSQRGSSYYEQYF.

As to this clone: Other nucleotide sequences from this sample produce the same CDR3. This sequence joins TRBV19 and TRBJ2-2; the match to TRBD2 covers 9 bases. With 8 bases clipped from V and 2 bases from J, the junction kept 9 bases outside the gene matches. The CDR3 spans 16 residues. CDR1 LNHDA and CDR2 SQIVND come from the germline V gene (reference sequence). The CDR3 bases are TGTGCCAGTGGGACTAGCACTTGGCCTAACACCGGGGAGCTGTTTTTT. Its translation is CASGTSTWPNTGELFF.

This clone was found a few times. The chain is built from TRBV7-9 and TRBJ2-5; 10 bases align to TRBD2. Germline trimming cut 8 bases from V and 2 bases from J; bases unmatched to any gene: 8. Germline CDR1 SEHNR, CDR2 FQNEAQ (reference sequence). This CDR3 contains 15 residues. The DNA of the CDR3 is TGTGCCAGCCAAAGACTAGCGGGCATGCAAGAGACCCAGTACTTC. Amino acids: CASQRLAGMQETQYF.

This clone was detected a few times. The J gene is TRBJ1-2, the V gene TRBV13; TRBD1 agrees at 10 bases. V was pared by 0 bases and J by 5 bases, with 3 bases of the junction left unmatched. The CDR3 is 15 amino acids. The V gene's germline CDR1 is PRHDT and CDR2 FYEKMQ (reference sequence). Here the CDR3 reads CASSLGGTGAYGYTF. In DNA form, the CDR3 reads TGTGCCAGCAGCTTAGGTGGGACAGGGGCGTATGGCTACACCTTC.

The CDR3 DNA reads as TGCGCCAGCAGCCCGGGACAGCAGAACACCGGGGAGCTGTTTTTT. Translation gives CASSPGQQNTGELFF. V usage is TRBV5-1 and J usage is TRBJ2-2; 7 bases align to TRBD1. The CDR3 sequence is 15 residues long. After removal of 4 bases from V and 1 base from J, the junction contained 4 bases not matched to a gene. Per germline, CDR1 SGHRS and CDR2 YFSETQ.

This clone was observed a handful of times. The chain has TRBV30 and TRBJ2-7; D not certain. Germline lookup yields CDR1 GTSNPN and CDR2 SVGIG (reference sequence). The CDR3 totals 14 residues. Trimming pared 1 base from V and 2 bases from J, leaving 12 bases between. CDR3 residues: CAWSGYNSAYEQYF. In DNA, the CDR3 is TGTGCCTGGAGTGGCTATAATTCCGCCTACGAGCAGTACTTC.

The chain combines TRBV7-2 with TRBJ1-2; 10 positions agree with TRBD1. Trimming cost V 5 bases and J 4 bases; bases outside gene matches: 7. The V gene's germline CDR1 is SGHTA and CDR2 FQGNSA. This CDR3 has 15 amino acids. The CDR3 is CASSQMGQGLYGYTF. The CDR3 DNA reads TGTGCCAGCAGCCAGATGGGACAGGGGCTCTATGGCTACACCTTC.

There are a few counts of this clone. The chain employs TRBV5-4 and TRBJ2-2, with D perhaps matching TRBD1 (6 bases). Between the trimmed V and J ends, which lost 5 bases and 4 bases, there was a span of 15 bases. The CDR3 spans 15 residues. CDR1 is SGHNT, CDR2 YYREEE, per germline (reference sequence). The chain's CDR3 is CASSYLGTPTGELFF. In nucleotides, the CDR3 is TGTGCCAGCAGTTACCTCGGGACACCCACCGGGGAGCTGTTTTTT.